This paragraph reports one T cell receptor beta chain. The data belong to a study of T cell responses to AZD1222 COVID-19 vaccine. Only in-frame clones appear in the TCRdb table, and some are missing; sequencing was by immunoSEQ multiplex PCR. The table has some 140,000 clones, 92% seen once; the top ten hold 1.5% to 2%. CDR1 is SGHNT, CDR2 YYREEE, per germline (reference sequence). CDR3 length equals 14 residues. The V segment lost 3 bases and the J segment 6 bases; nucleotides outside the gene matches: 6. This TCR was sampled from an adult in good health. This rearrangement joins TRBV5-4 to TRBJ1-2; 9 positions match TRBD1. Sequenced material: peripheral blood, taken on day 0 of AZD1222 vaccination. CDR3 in DNA: TGTGCCAGCAGCTCCGGGACAGGGTTCGATGGCTACACCTTC. This encodes CASSSGTGFDGYTF.